These 15 T cell receptor beta chains originate from one sample sequenced in a study of T cells in Graves' hyperthyroidism and ophthalmopathy. Regions amplified from RNA transcripts were the TCR beta CDR3 regions. First-round RT-PCR with HTBI primers amplified the TCR CDR3 region. TCRdb itself ran the multiplex PCR reads through MiXCR, one entry per CDR3 protein. Of about 690,000 distinct CDR3 sequences listed, roughly a sixth are singletons. The sequencing sample was made of blood. The receptors were gathered from a man aged 50 or older with Graves' hyperthyroidism.

In its sample, this clonotype was seen many times. The gene calls are TRBV2 and TRBJ2-1, with 8 bases that match TRBD1. Looked up from germline, CDR1 is SNHLY and CDR2 is FYNNEI. J gave up 3 bases and V 6 bases, and 4 bases lay outside the gene matches. There are 14 residues in the CDR3. CDR3 in amino acids: CASSAGTGYNEQFF. DNA for the CDR3: TGTGCCAGCAGCGCCGGGACAGGCTACAATGAGCAGTTCTTC.

The J gene is TRBJ2-1, the V gene TRBV29-1, with D tentatively TRBD1 (6 bases). The CDR3 totals 17 residues. The V gene's germline CDR1 is SQVTM and CDR2 ANQGSEA. Trimming left V 0 bases short and J 6 bases short, with 21 bases between. The CDR3 DNA reads as TGCAGCGTTGAAGAAGGCAGGGGCCCCCAGGAGGTCAATGAGCAGTTCTTC. This encodes CSVEEGRGPQEVNEQFF.

This clonotype was seen repeatedly, ten times or more. The CDR3 protein is CASSTTSGIIGSYNEQFF. CDR3 sequence (DNA): TGTGCCAGCAGTACGACTAGCGGGATAATTGGTTCCTACAATGAGCAGTTCTTC. V is TRBV7-9 and J is TRBJ2-1, with 11 bases matching TRBD2. The CDR3 runs to 18 residues. CDR1 is SEHNR, CDR2 FQNEAQ, per germline (reference sequence). Trimming at V came to 6 bases and at J to 1 base, leaving 11 bases not matched to a gene.

Turning to this clonotype: A much larger clone lies one base from this, so it may be a read error. This chain joins TRBV12-3 or TRBV12-4 and TRBJ1-2; D gene ambiguous. The length of the CDR3 is 12 residues. V gave up 10 bases and J gave up 5 bases, with 14 bases separating them. CDR3: CATRLMGYGYTF. CDR3 nucleotide sequence: TGTGCCACCCGGCTGATGGGGTATGGCTACACCTTC.

In this sample, this clonotype turned up many times. The genes are TRBV28 and TRBJ1-1; D is unclear. This CDR3 contains 14 residues. The germline V and J ends were trimmed by 1 base and 1 base, with 7 bases remaining between them. Germline V gives CDR1 MDHEN, CDR2 SYDVKM. The CDR3 loop is CASSLYGRNTEAFF. CDR3 DNA sequence: TGTGCCAGCAGTTTATACGGGCGGAACACTGAAGCTTTCTTT.

This chain links TRBV7-2 with TRBJ2-7; TRBD1 matches 12 bases. Germline loops: CDR1 SGHTA, CDR2 FQGNSA. V was pared by 2 bases and J by 4 bases, with 9 bases of the junction left unmatched. The length of the CDR3 is 17 residues. The CDR3 is CASSLWPPGQGAYEQYF. As DNA, the CDR3 is TGTGCCAGCAGCTTATGGCCCCCGGGACAGGGGGCATACGAGCAGTACTTC.

This clonotype was observed at least ten times. The chain combines TRBV10-3 with TRBJ1-2; the D gene is possibly TRBD1 (6 bases). Germline V gene data show CDR1 as ENHRY and CDR2 as SYGVKD. This CDR3 spans 13 amino acids. Trimming removed 7 bases at V and 1 base at J, with 10 bases between. CDR3 bases: TGTGCCATCACCCTGGACAGTAACTATGGCTACACCTTC. This codes for CAITLDSNYGYTF.

This clonotype was recorded at least ten times. This chain uses TRBV24-1 with TRBJ2-1; 8 bases map to TRBD1. The CDR3 is made up of 15 amino acids. Trimming removed 3 bases from V and 3 bases from J; junction bases left unmatched: 3. The germline gives CDR1 KGHDR, CDR2 SFDVKD. Here the CDR3 reads CATSDTGTGYNEQFF. CDR3 DNA: TGTGCCACCAGTGATACAGGGACAGGCTACAATGAGCAGTTCTTC.

A few counts support this clonotype. The chain employs TRBV10-1 and TRBJ2-7; 14 positions agree with TRBD2. The CDR3 is made up of 15 amino acids. CDR1 and CDR2 (germline): WNHNN, SYGVQD (reference sequence). Losses at the gene ends were 6 bases for V and 5 bases for J; bases not matched to a gene: 6. The chain's CDR3 is CASSLTSGRADEQYF. The CDR3 DNA follows: TGCGCCAGCAGCCTGACTAGCGGGAGGGCCGACGAGCAGTACTTC.

Points on this clonotype: Since a much larger clone is just one base distant, this may be a read error. The chain combines TRBV7-9 with TRBJ1-1, with D perhaps TRBD1 (5 bases). Germline-derived CDR1 and CDR2 are SEHNR and FQNEAQ (reference sequence). CDR3 size: 15 residues. The chain's CDR3 is CATLLADWGNTKAFF. In DNA form, the CDR3 reads TGTGCCACCCTACTGGCGGATTGGGGGAACACTAAAGCTTTCTTT.

This clonotype was picked up many times. The CDR3 reads CASSPLGENTEAFF. For the CDR3, the DNA is TGTGCCAGCAGCCCCCTGGGGGAGAACACTGAAGCTTTCTTT. The rearrangement joins TRBV7-8 to TRBJ1-1; TRBD1 might be the D (5 bases). CDR3 length equals 14 residues. Germline CDR1 and CDR2: SGHVS and FQNEAQ. The V gene lost 5 bases and the J gene lost 1 base, with 11 bases spanning the gap.

This clonotype came up a few times. The gene calls are TRBV19 and TRBJ1-1, with a weak D call TRBD1 (6 bases). The CDR3 length is 13 residues. Germline values: CDR1 LNHDA, CDR2 SQIVND (reference sequence). Deletions cut 3 bases from V and 3 bases from J, with 8 bases between. The CDR3 protein is CASSMGGHTEAFF. The CDR3 DNA follows: TGTGCCAGTAGTATGGGGGGCCACACTGAAGCTTTCTTT.

This chain connects TRBV7-2 to TRBJ2-7; tentatively, D is TRBD2 (5 bases). The V end was cut by 0 bases, the J end by 4 bases, with 16 bases between. CDR1 is SGHTA, CDR2 FQGNSA, per germline. The CDR3 extends over 16 amino acids. The CDR3 sequence: CASSLASTSRGYEQYF. CDR3 sequence (DNA): TGTGCCAGCAGCTTAGCGAGTACTAGTAGAGGGTACGAGCAGTACTTC.

This chain joins TRBV5-1 and TRBJ1-2; D remains unclear. Per germline, CDR1 SGHRS and CDR2 YFSETQ. V lost 0 bases and J lost 3, with 9 bases in between. This CDR3 is 14 amino acids long. The CDR3 coding sequence is TGCGCCAGCAGCTTGGAAGGGTACGACTATGGCTACACCTTC. Its protein product is CASSLEGYDYGYTF.

Many counts were recorded for this clonotype. CDR3 sequence: CASSLGQGASYNEQFF. As DNA, the CDR3 is TGTGCCAGCAGCTTAGGTCAGGGGGCGTCCTACAATGAGCAGTTCTTC. The chain is built from TRBV7-2 and TRBJ2-1; 8 bases fit TRBD1. In germline, CDR1 is SGHTA, CDR2 FQGNSA. V lost 1 base, J lost 1 base, and 3 bases stayed unmatched. This CDR3 region has 16 residues.